Described below is a single T cell receptor (beta chain) sequence and its context. This clonotype is medium-sized (0.01 to 0.1%). It has no known antigen specificity. The sample holds no much larger clone one base away, and base qualities are not on file. The CDR3 holds 11 amino acids from the cysteine to the phenylalanine. Left in the record is the CDR3 DNA by itself, 33 bases read in frame from the first base. CDR1 SGHRS and CDR2 YFSETQ are derived from the germline V gene. The germline ends are 4 bases apart after V is trimmed by 5 bases and J by 5 bases. The data are from a study of spatial heterogeneity in lung cancer (dated by TCRdb to between 2018 and 2021). Regarding the research as a whole: More beta-chain than alpha-chain transcripts were consistently detected, likely reflecting higher beta-chain transcript abundance. In tumor regions, TCR transcript counts showed a strong correlation with a T cell transcriptional module score from matched bulk RNA-seq. In the raw uncorrected reads, each unique combination of TCR and UMI appeared more than ten times on average. The study quantitatively compared TCR alpha and beta repertoires across multiple tumor regions, matched nontumor lung and blood in non-small cell lung cancer. Nonsynonymous mutation counts, determined by whole-exome sequencing of tumor tissue, were related to TCR repertoire features. At surgery, both alpha and beta chains were TCR-sequenced in roughly 230 tumor regions, about 64 matched nontumor lung samples and around 50 PBMC samples.

Overall study outcomes, separate from this receptor: The tumor nonsynonymous mutation count correlated with the number of expanded alpha and beta TCRs within the tumor. TCR-seq coverage of tumor T cells was estimated at only approximately 7% for alpha chains and 12% to 15% for beta chains. Counts of ubiquitous and regional expanded TCRs were found to correlate with counts of ubiquitous and regional nonsynonymous mutations, respectively. Additional single-cell paired TCR alpha and beta sequencing was considered necessary to confirm, at a functional level, the hypothesis that regional TCRs recognize regional mutations.

The time point tag for this specimen amounts to: sample taken at primary tumor resection. The donors were some 76 patients from the lung TRACERx cohort who had early-stage, untreated non-small cell lung cancer. TCR sequencing used whole RNA extracted from tumor and nontumor lung tissue, or from cryopreserved PBMC samples, without cell sorting. Only patients for whom sufficient RNA was available from at least two tumor regions were selected for TCR sequencing. Tumor and adjacent nontumor lung specimens were reviewed by a lung pathologist before selection. The receptor library was made with 5' RACE. Instrument on record: NextSeq 500. To allow correction of PCR and sequencing errors, the TCR library protocol tagged every TCR cDNA molecule with a unique molecular identifier. The paper's processing steps were these. TCR identification, UMI-based error correction and CDR3 extraction were performed with Decombinator tools. Expanded TCRs were defined as those above a frequency of 2 per 1,000, corresponding to the top 1% of the tumor frequency distribution. Expanded tumor TCRs were classed as regional if statistically deemed absent (corrected P<0.05) from at least one tumor region, otherwise ubiquitous. Renyi diversity was calculated using the R vegan package after each repertoire was subsampled 100 times to 5,000 TCRs. CDR3 similarity networks were built from amino acid triplet string-kernel similarity, with CDR3s being connected when pairwise similarity was above 0.82. TCRdb passed the public sequencing reads through fastp at Q25 and MiXCR, retaining productive beta sequences. Merged by CDR3 protein, the rows form single entries marked with the most common genes and DNA. It is TCRdb's table, rather than the study itself, that gives the V and J calls and clone size. A total of several thousand distinct CDR3 sequences appear in this sample, more than 13% of them only once. Of the sample, around 9% falls within the top ten clones.

The specimen was lung tumor tissue, collected at surgery. The chain was built from TRBV5-1 and TRBJ2-2; the D gene is unclear. The sequence was obtained from a female donor with early-stage non-small cell lung cancer. Here is the DNA: TGCGCCAGCAGAGGTACCGGGGAGCTGTTTTTT. Protein translation: CASRGTGELFF. Reference TRBV5-1 and TRBJ2-2 genes cover what lies past the CDR3, so the full variable domain is KAGVTQTPRYLIKTRGQQVTLSCSPISGHRSVSWYQQTPGQGLQFLFEYFSETQRNKGNFPGRFSGRQFSNSRSEMNVSTLELGDSALYLCASRGTGELFFGEGSRLTVL.